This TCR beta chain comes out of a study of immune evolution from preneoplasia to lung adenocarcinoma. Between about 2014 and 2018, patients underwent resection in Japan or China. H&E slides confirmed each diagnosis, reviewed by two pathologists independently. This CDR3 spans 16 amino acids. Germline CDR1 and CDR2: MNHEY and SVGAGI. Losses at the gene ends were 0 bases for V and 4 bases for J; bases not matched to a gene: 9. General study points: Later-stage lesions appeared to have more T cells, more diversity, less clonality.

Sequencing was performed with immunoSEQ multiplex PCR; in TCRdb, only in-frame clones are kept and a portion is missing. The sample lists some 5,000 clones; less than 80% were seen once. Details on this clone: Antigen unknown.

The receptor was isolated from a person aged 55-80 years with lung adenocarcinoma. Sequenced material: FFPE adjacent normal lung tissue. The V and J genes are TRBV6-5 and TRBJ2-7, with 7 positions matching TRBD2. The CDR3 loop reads CASSYSGAGDGYEQYF. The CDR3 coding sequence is TGTGCCAGCAGTTACTCCGGGGCGGGAGACGGTTACGAGCAGTACTTC.